The 12 T cell receptor beta chains reported below all come from one sample, sequenced in a study of cytomegalovirus exposure and HLA in healthy donors (dated by TCRdb to about 2017). The library relied on the immunoSEQ multiplex PCR assay. For the multiplex PCR, a mixture combining 60 forward primers for TCR Vbeta segments and 13 reverse primers for TCR Jbeta segments was used. TCRdb took this table from immuneACCESS and kept in-frame rearrangements with V and J called. Such tables lack part of the clones; where checked against another copy, unresolved V genes explain under half of the gap, and the rest is unexplained. The sample table holds under 95,000 clones, of which around 80% were seen once. The top ten constitute about 1.1% of the sample. The sample taken for sequencing was PBMCs. The receptors stem from a male donor in good health and CMV-seronegative.

This chain joins TRBV29-1 and TRBJ2-1, with 9 positions matching TRBD2. CDR3 size: 14 residues. J lost 4 bases, V lost 5 bases, and 6 bases had no gene match. Looked up from germline, CDR1 is SQVTM and CDR2 is ANQGSEA. The CDR3 protein is CSVTRGGNYNEQFF. In DNA, the CDR3 is TGCAGCGTTACGCGGGGGGGAAATTACAATGAGCAGTTCTTC.

The chain has TRBV27 and TRBJ1-2; no firm D call. V was shortened by 0 bases and J by 1 base, with 6 bases between the two germline ends. The CDR3 is made up of 14 amino acids. Germline V gene lookup returns CDR1 MNHEY and CDR2 SMNVEV (reference sequence). CDR3 in DNA: TGTGCCAGCAGTTTATCGCACAGTAACTATGGCTACACCTTC. Translated: CASSLSHSNYGYTF.

The chain has TRBV28 and TRBJ1-2, with D perhaps TRBD1 (6 bases). The CDR3 contains 12 residues. V was cut by 2 bases and J by 10 bases, with 11 bases left in between. CDR1 is MDHEN, CDR2 SYDVKM, per germline. The CDR3 DNA is TGTGCCAGCAGTTTACCGGACAGCCTCTACACCTTC. Translating gives CASSLPDSLYTF.

In regard to this clone: Distinct nucleotide sequences in the sample also encode this CDR3. The chain recombines TRBV18 with TRBJ2-3; D is unresolved. CDR3 length: 14 amino acids. Germline-derived CDR1 and CDR2 are KGHSH and LQKENI. Trimming left V 6 bases short and J 1 base short, with 11 bases between. CDR3 sequence: CASSPPVRTDTQYF. CDR3 DNA: TGTGCCAGCTCCCCTCCCGTTCGCACAGATACGCAGTATTTT.

This clone was found once. The CDR3 spells CASSPTRSEAFF. CDR3 in DNA: TGTGCCAGCAGTCCGACTAGATCTGAAGCTTTCTTT. The rearrangement joins TRBV28 to TRBJ2-2; no clear D. The DNA matches TRBJ1-1 better at its end, which makes the J call doubtful. Germline V gene data show CDR1 as MDHEN and CDR2 as SYDVKM. The length of the CDR3 is 12 residues.

The chain is built from TRBV7-2 and TRBJ1-1; 9 bases agree with TRBD1. The CDR3 is 15 amino acids. Germline CDR1 SGHTA, CDR2 FQGNSA. V trimming: 4 bases; J trimming: 5 bases; junction bases outside the gene matches: 8. CDR3 coding DNA: TGTGCCAGCAGCTCGCAGACAGGGGGACGAACTGAAGCTTTCTTT. This codes for CASSSQTGGRTEAFF.

V gene TRBV5-1 combines with J gene TRBJ1-4; D ambiguous. Trimming took 5 bases from V and 6 from J, leaving 14 bases between them. The CDR3 length is 14 residues. CDR1 and CDR2 (germline): SGHRS, YFSETQ. In DNA form, the CDR3 reads TGCGCCAGCAGTCGGGATACAGTTTATGAAAAACTGTTTTTT. This gives the protein CASSRDTVYEKLFF. The variable domain in full, with the rest retrieved from reference TRBV5-1 and TRBJ1-4, is KAGVTQTPRYLIKTRGQQVTLSCSPISGHRSVSWYQQTPGQGLQFLFEYFSETQRNKGNFPGRFSGRQFSNSRSEMNVSTLELGDSALYLCASSRDTVYEKLFFGSGTQLSVL.

The gene calls are TRBV9 and TRBJ2-7, with TRBD1 matching 12 bases. V gave up 4 bases and J gave up 9 bases; unmatched junction bases: 8. CDR3 length: 14 amino acids. The germline V gene encodes CDR1 SGDLS and CDR2 YYNGEE. The CDR3, as DNA: TGTGCCAGCAGCACCCGGGACAGGGGGCAGGCGCAGTACTTC. Residues: CASSTRDRGQAQYF.

The chain couples TRBV5-1 to TRBJ2-2; unclear D gene. The CDR3 spans 16 residues. Germline V gives CDR1 SGHRS, CDR2 YFSETQ. V was clipped by 1 base and J by 0 bases, with 10 bases between them. The CDR3 nucleotides read TGCGCCAGCAGCTTGATGGCCCACGCGAACACCGGGGAGCTGTTTTTT. Its translation is CASSLMAHANTGELFF.

This rearrangement joins TRBV30 to TRBJ2-1; D ambiguous. Trimming took off 0 bases at V and 6 bases at J, with 15 bases between the two ends. The CDR3 sequence is 15 residues long. CDR1 and CDR2 (germline): GTSNPN, SVGIG (reference sequence). Here the CDR3 DNA reads TGTGCCTGGAGTGTCATCGGGTCGTACTCCAATGAGCAGTTCTTC. It specifies CAWSVIGSYSNEQFF.

The V gene is TRBV19, the J gene TRBJ1-1; TRBD1 might be the D (5 bases). Germline V lookup: CDR1 LNHDA, CDR2 SQIVND (reference sequence). The CDR3 covers 14 residues. V was cut by 6 bases and J by 1 base, with 12 bases left in between. CDR3 amino acids: CASSPGLQNTEAFF. The CDR3 nucleotides read TGTGCCAGTAGCCCGGGACTCCAGAACACTGAAGCTTTCTTT.

This chain uses TRBV28 with TRBJ1-1; D gene uncertain. This CDR3 is built from 14 residues. Germline CDR1 MDHEN, CDR2 SYDVKM. V was clipped by 4 bases and J by 8 bases, with 17 bases between them. The CDR3 loop is CASSSGNKNGEAFF. In nucleotides, the CDR3 is TGTGCCAGCAGTTCCGGAAATAAGAACGGGGAAGCTTTCTTT. The complete variable domain, with remaining parts taken from reference TRBV28 and TRBJ1-1, reads DVKVTQSSRYLVKRTGEKVFLECVQDMDHENMFWYRQDPGLGLRLIYFSYDVKMKEKGDIPEGYSVSREKKERFSLILESASTNQTSMYLCASSSGNKNGEAFFGQGTRLTVV.